Listed here is a single T cell receptor beta chain. The sample originates from a study of blood T cell repertoires in COVID-19. With 7 bases clipped from V and 4 bases from J, the junction kept 13 bases outside the gene matches. The germline CDR1 and CDR2 sequences are SNHLY and FYNNEI. The CDR3 length is 16 residues. Repertoires were generated with immunoSEQ multiplex PCR, while TCRdb's copy carries only in-frame clones and drops some. The sample carries some 270,000 clones, about 80% recorded once. The TCR was taken from a man aged 50 to 59 who had recovered from COVID-19. This rearrangement joins TRBV2 to TRBJ2-5; 9 nucleotides match TRBD2. Sequencing input: PBMCs or T cells enriched from blood (not recorded which). CDR3 in DNA: TGTGCCAGCACTCCACAGGGACTAGCCCCGATAGAGACCCAGTACTTC. Protein sequence: CASTPQGLAPIETQYF.